This TCR beta chain was identified in a study of cytomegalovirus exposure and HLA in healthy donors. Overall study findings and caveats: Testing in vitro showed a few CMV-associated chains specific for CMV antigens. Published work reported that the classifier diagnosed cytomegalovirus status with high specificity and sensitivity.

Comment on this clone: Its matching antigen is unknown.

Sequencing was performed with immunoSEQ multiplex PCR; in TCRdb, only in-frame clones are kept and a portion is missing. The sample holds under 95,000 clones, nearly 95% seen once. Germline loops: CDR1 SGHAT, CDR2 FQNNGV. This CDR3 is 17 amino acids long. V lost 2 bases, J lost 2 bases, and 7 bases stayed unmatched. The V and J genes are TRBV11-2 and TRBJ2-3; TRBD2 aligns across 10 bases. The sequence was collected from a young woman in good health and CMV-seronegative. Sequences were obtained from PBMCs. The CDR3 sequence: CASSLPSGGDDTDTQYF. The CDR3 nucleotides are TGTGCCAGCAGCTTACCTAGCGGGGGAGATGACACAGATACGCAGTATTTT.